A single sample is the source of the 21 T cell receptor beta chains below, sequenced in a study of control samples from healthy donors and cancer patients. The repertoire was sequenced with immunoSEQ multiplex PCR; TCRdb's copy has only in-frame clones and lacks some. The sample holds tens of thousands of clones, over 90% seen once. Sequencing input: PBMCs. All receptors derive from a woman aged 45-59 years with head and neck cancer.

This sequence joins TRBV5-1 and TRBJ2-5; no firm D call. The V end lost 4 bases, the J end lost 0 bases, and 7 bases lay between the germline ends. Germline V gene data show CDR1 as SGHRS and CDR2 as YFSETQ. CDR3 size: 13 residues. DNA for the CDR3: TGCGCCAGCAGCGAACAGTACCAAGAGACCCAGTACTTC. This codes for CASSEQYQETQYF.

The chain has TRBV6-5 and TRBJ1-1; tentatively, D is TRBD1 (5 bases). Germline assignment: CDR1 MNHEY and CDR2 SVGAGI. The CDR3 covers 14 residues. The V end lost 5 bases, the J end lost 0 bases, and 10 bases lay between the germline ends. The DNA of the CDR3 is TGTGCCAGCAGTCAGGGAGTTATGAACACTGAAGCTTTCTTT. Its protein product is CASSQGVMNTEAFF.

Written as DNA, the CDR3 is TGTGCCAGCAGCCAAGGAGTAGGTCGGGTCGGAGCTTTCTTT. This sequence encodes CASSQGVGRVGAFF. V usage is TRBV3-1 (or the pseudogene TRBV3-2) and J usage is TRBJ1-1, with D unclear. The CDR3 contains 14 residues. Germline CDR1 and CDR2: LGHDT and YNNKEL (reference sequence). V lost 1 base, J lost 10 bases, and 16 bases lay in between.

This chain connects TRBV19 to TRBJ1-2; D remains unclear. In germline, CDR1 is LNHDA, CDR2 SQIVND (reference sequence). The length of the CDR3 is 14 residues. Between the trimmed V and J ends, which lost 1 base and 3 bases, there was a span of 9 bases. The CDR3 region has the DNA TGTGCCAGTAGTATAGTAGGCAGCCACTATGGCTACACCTTC. As protein: CASSIVGSHYGYTF.

V gene TRBV20-1 combines with J gene TRBJ2-5; D is uncertain. The CDR3 length is 11 residues. V was clipped by 1 base and J by 5 bases, with 5 bases between them. Germline V gene data show CDR1 as DFQATT and CDR2 as SNEGSKA (reference sequence). The CDR3 loop reads CSARGGETQYF. In DNA form, the CDR3 reads TGCAGTGCTAGAGGAGGTGAGACCCAGTACTTC.

This clone came up once. The gene calls are TRBV19 and TRBJ2-5, with TRBD2 matching over 10 bases. CDR1 is LNHDA, CDR2 SQIVND, per germline (reference sequence). The CDR3 is made up of 16 amino acids. The ends lost 1 base at V and 2 bases at J; junction bases unmatched: 4. The CDR3, as DNA: TGTGCCAGTAGTATAGCCCTGACTAGCGGGCAAGAGACCCAGTACTTC. Encoded protein: CASSIALTSGQETQYF.

This chain joins TRBV5-6 and TRBJ2-3; 10 bases agree with TRBD1. Trimming took 0 bases from V and 5 from J; bases not matched to a gene: 3. Germline V gene data show CDR1 as SGHDT and CDR2 as YYEEEE. The CDR3 runs 15 residues. CDR3 loop: CASSLGGQGIDTQYF. CDR3 in DNA: TGTGCCAGCAGCTTGGGGGGACAGGGGATAGATACGCAGTATTTT.

The chain links TRBV19 to TRBJ1-1; tentatively, D is TRBD1 (6 bases). Looked up from germline, CDR1 is LNHDA and CDR2 is SQIVND (reference sequence). This CDR3 has 15 residues. Trimming stripped 1 base from V and 1 base from J, with 10 bases between. The DNA of the CDR3 is TGTGCCAGTAGTATAGCGACGGGGGCGAACACTGAAGCTTTCTTT. Translated: CASSIATGANTEAFF. Filled out from reference TRBV19 and TRBJ1-1, the complete variable domain reads DGGITQSPKYLFRKEGQNVTLSCEQNLNHDAMYWYRQDPGQGLRLIYYSQIVNDFQKGDIAEGYSVSREKKESFPLTVTSAQKNPTAFYLCASSIATGANTEAFFGQGTRLTVV.

This chain uses TRBV4-2 with TRBJ2-7; 9 bases fit TRBD1. CDR1 and CDR2 (germline): LGHNA, YNFKEQ. The ends lost 4 bases at V and 5 bases at J; junction bases unmatched: 15. There are 17 residues in the CDR3. CDR3 sequence: CASSPKPGQGMVDEQYF. The CDR3 nucleotides read TGTGCCAGCAGCCCGAAACCGGGACAGGGAATGGTCGACGAGCAGTACTTC.

The chain combines TRBV7-7 with TRBJ2-5; either TRBD1 or TRBD2 may fit D (6 bases each). The germline V and J ends were trimmed by 4 bases and 7 bases, with 31 bases remaining between them. The germline V gene has CDR1 SSHAT and CDR2 FNYEAQ (reference sequence). The CDR3 consists of 19 residues. The CDR3 is CASSSHSFASGAGRGTQYF. The CDR3 coding sequence is TGTGCCAGCAGCTCCCATTCCTTCGCGTCGGGGGCGGGCCGGGGGACCCAGTACTTC.

Here the CDR3 reads CAWSRTGGANEQFF. The CDR3 region has the DNA TGTGCCTGGAGTAGGACGGGAGGGGCCAATGAGCAGTTCTTC. This rearrangement joins TRBV30 to TRBJ2-1; the match to TRBD2 covers 8 bases. The germline CDR1 and CDR2 sequences are GTSNPN and SVGIG (reference sequence). The length of the CDR3 is 14 residues. Trimming at V came to 2 bases and at J to 6 bases, leaving 6 bases not matched to a gene.

This sequence joins TRBV5-1 and TRBJ2-7; D might be TRBD2 (6 bases). This CDR3 has 13 residues. In germline, CDR1 is SGHRS, CDR2 YFSETQ. V lost 4 bases, J lost 2 bases, and 10 bases lay in between. CDR3 in DNA: TGCGCCAGCAGCCCGGGAGCTGCCTACGAGCAGTACTTC. Translated, it gives CASSPGAAYEQYF.

V gene TRBV2 combines with J gene TRBJ1-2; tentatively, D is TRBD1 (5 bases). Per germline, CDR1 SNHLY and CDR2 FYNNEI. CDR3 length: 16 amino acids. The V and J ends lost 6 bases and 4 bases respectively, with 21 bases between them. CDR3 nucleotide sequence: TGTGCCAGCAGAGGGGAAGGGTATCAGCGGGCCTATGGCTACACCTTC. It is translated as CASRGEGYQRAYGYTF.

This sequence joins TRBV21-1 and TRBJ2-5; the listed D gene, TRBD1, was not tested against the DNA. TRBV21-1 is assigned pseudogene status. There are 15 residues in the CDR3. The CDR3 sequence: CASSKKAGFQETQYF. The CDR3 DNA sequence: TGTGCCAGCAGCAAGAAGGCAGGCTTCCAAGAGACCCAGTACTTC.

This chain connects TRBV5-4 to TRBJ2-3; 7 nucleotides align to TRBD1. V shed 3 bases, J shed 3 bases, and the junction held 1 base outside the gene matches. Germline CDR1 reads SGHNT; CDR2 reads YYREEE (reference sequence). CDR3 size: 13 residues. The CDR3 DNA reads as TGTGCCAGCAGCTACAGGGGTACAGATACGCAGTATTTT. Translated: CASSYRGTDTQYF.

This chain connects TRBV5-8 to TRBJ1-5; D gene unclear. Germline lookup yields CDR1 SGHTS and CDR2 YDEGEE. This CDR3 region has 15 residues. Trimming took off 0 bases at V and 5 bases at J, with 12 bases between the two ends. The CDR3 protein is CASSLGPYGDQPQHF. In DNA form, the CDR3 reads TGTGCCAGCAGCTTGGGACCGTACGGGGATCAGCCCCAGCATTTT.

J is TRBJ2-7 and V is TRBV2, with D possibly called TRBD1 or TRBD2 (5 bases each). This CDR3 has 14 residues. V lost 5 bases and J lost 0, with 11 bases in between. CDR1 is SNHLY, CDR2 FYNNEI, per germline. The DNA of the CDR3 is TGTGCCAGCAGTTGGGACGGTAGCTCCTACGAGCAGTACTTC. Amino acids: CASSWDGSSYEQYF. The variable domain in full, completed from reference TRBV2 and TRBJ2-7, reads EPEVTQTPSHQVTQMGQEVILRCVPISNHLYFYWYRQILGQKVEFLVSFYNNEISEKSEIFDDQFSVERPDGSNFTLKIRSTKLEDSAMYFCASSWDGSSYEQYFGPGTRLTVT.

The chain uses TRBV28 and TRBJ2-7; D gene ambiguous. This CDR3 region has 14 residues. The V and J ends lost 6 bases and 2 bases respectively, with 14 bases between them. CDR1 and CDR2 from the germline V gene are MDHEN and SYDVKM. The CDR3: CASSAPGEPYEQYF. CDR3 coding DNA: TGTGCCAGCAGCGCCCCGGGCGAACCCTACGAGCAGTACTTC.

The count of this clone is one. J is TRBJ1-1 and V is TRBV2, with a weak D call TRBD1 (5 bases). This CDR3 is built from 15 residues. V lost 3 bases and J 10 bases, leaving 21 bases between the germline ends. The germline CDR1 and CDR2 sequences are SNHLY and FYNNEI. The CDR3 sequence is CASSEYRGSGRGAFF. As DNA, the CDR3 is TGTGCCAGCAGTGAGTACCGGGGTTCGGGGCGTGGAGCTTTCTTT.

The chain uses TRBV3-1 (or the pseudogene TRBV3-2) and TRBJ1-1; 7 positions agree with TRBD1. The germline gives CDR1 LGHDT, CDR2 YNNKEL (reference sequence). V was clipped by 4 bases and J by 0 bases; unmatched bases: 5. This CDR3 comprises 15 residues. CDR3 nucleotides: TGTGCCAGCAGCCCACCGGGACAGTTGAACACTGAAGCTTTCTTT. Translated, it gives CASSPPGQLNTEAFF.

The rearrangement joins TRBV28 to TRBJ1-3; D is ambiguous. V lost 4 bases and J 0 bases, leaving 16 bases between the germline ends. Germline CDR1 and CDR2: MDHEN and SYDVKM. The CDR3 runs to 17 residues. CDR3 loop: CASSYAGRWLSGNTIYF. The CDR3 coding sequence is TGTGCCAGCAGTTACGCGGGCCGTTGGCTCTCTGGAAACACCATATATTTT.